The present T cell receptor (beta chain) was sequenced within a study of PD-1 blockade in classical Hodgkin lymphoma. General study findings and limits: Newly diagnosed patients had diversity similar to the baseline diversity of complete responders. Diversity in CD4+ TCRs, unlike that measured in CD8+ TCRs, had risen significantly by C4D1. The authors have not defined what causes the repertoire differences, possibly disease activity or prior therapy.

Data came from immunoSEQ multiplex PCR; TCRdb stores just in-frame clones and leaves some out. The sample includes 30,000 or so clones, around nine tenths of them seen just once. The germline V gene encodes CDR1 SQVTM and CDR2 ANQGSEA. This CDR3 comprises 19 residues. The V end was cut by 6 bases, the J end by 0 bases, with 28 bases between. Each patient's relapse followed autologous stem cell transplantation, and brentuximab vedotin exposure varied. Isolation of CD4+ T cells from thawed PBMCs was performed by magnetic negative selection. Progressive disease, partial response or complete response was each patient's best response. Remarks on this clone: Its antigen is not known.

The sequences come from CD4+ T cells from blood, collected at baseline. This clonotype was obtained from a human donor with classical Hodgkin lymphoma. The rearrangement links TRBV29-1 to TRBJ2-3; D tentatively fits TRBD1 or TRBD2 (8 bases each). In DNA, the CDR3 is TGCAGCGTCGGACCACAGGGGGAGTTAGCGGGAACTAGCACAGATACGCAGTATTTT. Protein: CSVGPQGELAGTSTDTQYF.